Following are 4 T cell receptor delta chains from one sample sequenced in a study of γδ T cells in repeated Plasmodium falciparum infection. TCRdb re-called the multiplex PCR reads through CATT. The profile covers under 50,000 delta-chain clones, with roughly 1.6% appearing a single time and over 6.5% taken by the ten largest. Flow sorting of PBMC yielded separate Vgamma9/Vdelta2+ and Vdelta2-negative gammadelta T cell populations for bulk repertoire analysis. Input material: gamma-delta T cells from blood. The source of these receptors is a pool of human donors (malaria-infected and uninfected, not separated).

Note on this clone: The mismatch at residue 14 between this DNA's translation and the TCRdb protein of a much larger clone likely reflects a read error; the protein shown is translated from the DNA. The chain couples TRDV2 to TRDJ1, with 10 bases fitting TRDD3. The J gene was missing in TCRdb and was found by matching the end of the DNA to germline. This CDR3 has 19 amino acids. V lost 3 bases and J lost 3; bases outside the gene matches: 18. Per the germline V gene, CDR1 is GEAIGNYY and CDR2 is EKD. CDR3: CACDPAGLGDRKYADKLIF. In DNA form, the CDR3 reads TGTGCCTGTGACCCGGCGGGGCTGGGGGATAGGAAGTACGCCGATAAACTCATCTTT.

Comments on this clone: A far larger clone differs by one base, so this is likely a read error. Additional DNA sequences in this sample encode the identical CDR3. The rearrangement joins TRDV1 to TRDJ1, with a possible D match to TRDD3 (6 bases). No J gene is reported in TCRdb; it was inferred here by comparing the DNA with germline. This CDR3 is built from 18 residues. The germline gives CDR1 TSWWSYY, CDR2 QGS. The CDR3 coding sequence is TGCGCTCTTGGGGACGCCCCCGGAGGGGGACAGTACACCGATAAACTCATCTTT. Its translation: CALGDAPGGGQYTDKLIF.

A few counts support this clone. TCRdb shows a much larger clone's protein in place of this DNA's translation, and the two differ at residue 8, likely through a read error; the protein shown is translated from the DNA. The chain employs TRDV1 and TRDJ1; D remains ambiguous. The J gene, left out of TCRdb, was set here by checking the DNA against germline. Germline V CDR1 and CDR2: TSWWSYY, QGS. CDR3 size: 12 residues. V lost 1 base and J lost 8, with 8 bases in between. The CDR3 DNA is TGTGCTCTTGGGGAACGGGGCCGCAAACTCATCTTT. Translation: CALGERGRKLIF.

As concerns this clone: With a far larger clone one base away, a read error is the likely cause. Other DNA sequences in this specimen translate into the identical CDR3. The CDR3 DNA reads TGTGCCTCTCGCCTCCTTCCCCTACTGGGGATAATAAGCCCCTTCGTGGATAAACTCATCTTT. This encodes CASRLLPLLGIISPFVDKLIF. V is TRDV3 and J is TRDJ1; possibly TRDD3 for D (7 bases). TCRdb offers no J gene call, so here the DNA was matched to germline to obtain one. The length of the CDR3 is 21 residues. CDR1 and CDR2 (germline): TVYSNPD, GDNSRS (reference sequence). Trimming took off 4 bases at V and 5 bases at J, with 41 bases between the two ends.